These T cell receptor beta chains were read from a single sample in a study of cytotoxic CD8 clonotypes in ibrutinib-treated CLL. Data came from immunoSEQ multiplex PCR; TCRdb stores just in-frame clones and leaves some out. The data show about 300,000 clones, around 76% seen once. Material: PBMCs, obtained at disease progression, from a patient treated with ibrutinib. The receptors shown here come from a human donor with chronic lymphocytic leukemia. CDR3s include the opening cysteine and the closing phenylalanine or tryptophan. The D gene is left open where the match is weak. Expanded clones are given a class, and other clones once, few, many or no size at all.

J gene | D gene | clone size | V gene | CDR3 DNA | CDR3 protein
TRBJ2-3 | TRBD2 | NA | TRBV4-3 | TGCGCCAGCAGCCAAGAGTTGGAGACTAGCGGTTCTACGCAGTATTTT | CASSQELETSGSTQYF
TRBJ2-1 | TRBD2 | NA | TRBV19 | TGTGCCAGTAGTATCAGGGGGTCTAGCGGGAACAATGAGCAGTTCTTC | CASSIRGSSGNNEQFF
TRBJ2-7 | NA | NA | TRBV9 | TGTGCCAGCAGCGTAAGCTCGGGACTGGGGATATACGAGCAGTACTTC | CASSVSSGLGIYEQYF
TRBJ2-1 | NA | NA | TRBV18 | TGTGCCAGCTCACGTGGGTACAATGAGCAGTTCTTC | CASSRGYNEQFF
TRBJ2-1 | TRBD2 | few | TRBV27 | TGTGCCAGCAGTAACCCCCGAGGGACTAGCGGGACTAATGAGCAGTTCTTC | CASSNPRGTSGTNEQFF
TRBJ1-1 | NA | NA | TRBV18 | TGTGCCAGCTCACCGCGTTCGGATGAAGCTTTCTTT | CASSPRSDEAFF
TRBJ2-6 | TRBD1 | NA | TRBV7-2 | TGTGCCAGCAGCCTTCAGGGGGCTGGGGCCAACGTCCTGACTTTC | CASSLQGAGANVLTF
TRBJ2-1 | TRBD1 | NA | TRBV4-3 | TGCGCCAGCAGTGGACTGGGACAGGGAAGGGGCAATGAGCAGTTCTTC | CASSGLGQGRGNEQFF
TRBJ1-1 | NA | NA | TRBV29-1 | TGCAGCGTCGGACAGCCGGAGACTGAAGCTTTCTTT | CSVGQPETEAFF
TRBJ2-7 | NA | few | TRBV6-5 | TGTGCCAGCAGTTCCCTGACAGGACACTACGAGCAGTACTTC | CASSSLTGHYEQYF
TRBJ2-5 | NA | NA | TRBV7-2 | TGTGCCAGCAGCTTTAGTCGACAGAGGATGGGAACAGAGACCCAGTACTTC | CASSFSRQRMGTETQYF
TRBJ2-1 | TRBD2 | once | TRBV6-5 | TGTGCCAGCAGTTTAGCGGGTGAGCAGTTCTTC | CASSLAGEQFF
TRBJ2-5 | NA | NA | TRBV6-5 | TGTGCCAGCACTCCTACAGGGATGGAGACCCAGTACTTC | CASTPTGMETQYF